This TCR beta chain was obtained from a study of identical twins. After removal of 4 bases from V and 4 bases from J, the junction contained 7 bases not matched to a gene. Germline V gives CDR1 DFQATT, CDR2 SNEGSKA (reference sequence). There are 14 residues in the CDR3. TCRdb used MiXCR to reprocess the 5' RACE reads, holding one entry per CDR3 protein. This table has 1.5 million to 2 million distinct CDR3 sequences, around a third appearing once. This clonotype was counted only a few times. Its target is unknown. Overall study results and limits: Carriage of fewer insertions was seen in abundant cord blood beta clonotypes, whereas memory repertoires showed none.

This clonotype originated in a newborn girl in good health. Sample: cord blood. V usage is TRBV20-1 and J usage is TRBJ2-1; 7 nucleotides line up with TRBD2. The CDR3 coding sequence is TGCAGTGCTACATCTAGCGGAAGTTACAATGAGCAGTTCTTC. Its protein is CSATSSGSYNEQFF.